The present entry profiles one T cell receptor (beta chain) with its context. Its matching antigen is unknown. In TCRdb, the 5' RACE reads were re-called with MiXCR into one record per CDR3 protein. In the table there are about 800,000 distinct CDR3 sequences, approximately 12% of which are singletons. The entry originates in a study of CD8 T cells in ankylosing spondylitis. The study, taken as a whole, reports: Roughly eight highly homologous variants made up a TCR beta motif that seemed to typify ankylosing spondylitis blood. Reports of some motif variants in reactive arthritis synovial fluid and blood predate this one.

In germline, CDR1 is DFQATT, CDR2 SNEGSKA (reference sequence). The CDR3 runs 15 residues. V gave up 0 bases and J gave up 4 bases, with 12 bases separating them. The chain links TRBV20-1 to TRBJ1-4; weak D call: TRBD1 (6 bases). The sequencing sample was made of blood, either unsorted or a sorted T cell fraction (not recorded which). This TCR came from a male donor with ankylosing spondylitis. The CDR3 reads CSARDLTGLNEKLFF. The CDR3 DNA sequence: TGCAGTGCTAGAGACTTGACAGGCCTTAATGAAAAACTGTTTTTT.